The 21 T cell receptor beta chains below come from one sample, sequenced in a study of T cells after yellow fever vaccination. TCRdb reprocessed the 5' RACE reads with MiXCR, giving one entry per CDR3 protein. The data show hundreds of thousands of distinct CDR3 sequences, 20% to 25% seen once. Sequencing was performed on PBMCs, taken 21 days after the first yellow fever vaccination. These receptors came from a man between 18 and 35 years old who received the YFV17D yellow fever vaccine.

The rearrangement uses TRBV7-2 and TRBJ2-1, with 8 bases fitting TRBD2. In germline, CDR1 is SGHTA, CDR2 FQGNSA. The ends lost 4 bases at V and 2 bases at J; junction bases unmatched: 7. The CDR3 runs 16 residues. CDR3 loop: CASSSRSGDPYNEQFF. The CDR3, as DNA: TGTGCCAGCAGCTCTCGTAGCGGGGACCCCTACAATGAGCAGTTCTTC.

This chain uses TRBV6-2 or TRBV6-3 with TRBJ2-3; D not certain. This CDR3 contains 22 residues. The germline V and J ends were trimmed by 2 bases and 0 bases, with 30 bases remaining between them. Germline CDR1 MNHEY, CDR2 SVGEGT. CDR3 sequence (DNA): TGTGCCAGCAGTTACAACCCACCTTGGTTGGGCATCGGGTCGGCTAGCACAGATACGCAGTATTTT. Translated, it gives CASSYNPPWLGIGSASTDTQYF.

This clonotype was counted only a few times. The chain recombines TRBV4-3 with TRBJ2-7; TRBD2 agrees at 7 bases. This CDR3 comprises 15 residues. V shed 0 bases and J 0 bases; nucleotides not matched to a gene: 2. Germline values: CDR1 LGHNA, CDR2 YSLEER. The CDR3 region has the DNA TGCGCCAGCAGCCAAGACCTAGCGGCCTCCTACGAGCAGTACTTC. Translated, it gives CASSQDLAASYEQYF.

In its sample, this clonotype was seen a few times. This sequence joins TRBV7-3 and TRBJ1-5, with 7 bases identical to TRBD1. The trim removed 6 bases at V and 7 bases at J, leaving 15 bases unmatched. Germline CDR1 and CDR2: SGHTA and FQGTGA. The CDR3 spans 16 residues. The chain's CDR3 is CASRPPGTASRQPQHF. The CDR3 DNA reads as TGTGCCAGCAGGCCACCGGGGACAGCCTCCAGGCAGCCCCAGCATTTT.

V is TRBV2 and J is TRBJ1-5; D remains unclear. This CDR3 is 14 amino acids long. V shed 3 bases and J shed 4 bases, with 10 bases lying between them. Germline loops: CDR1 SNHLY, CDR2 FYNNEI. The CDR3 sequence: CASSDLSGNQPQHF. The DNA for the CDR3 is TGTGCCAGCAGTGATTTATCAGGAAATCAGCCCCAGCATTTT.

This clonotype was counted only a few times. This rearrangement joins TRBV24-1 to TRBJ2-2; D might be TRBD1 (5 bases). Germline CDR1 KGHDR, CDR2 SFDVKD. V was cut by 4 bases and J by 0 bases, with 8 bases left in between. There are 15 residues in the CDR3. This CDR3 is CATSDRTTNTGELFF. For the CDR3, the DNA is TGTGCCACCAGTGACCGGACAACGAACACCGGGGAGCTGTTTTTT.

This sequence joins TRBV5-1 and TRBJ2-6; D not certain. V lost 4 bases and J 0 bases, leaving 8 bases between the germline ends. Germline CDR1 reads SGHRS; CDR2 reads YFSETQ. This CDR3 has 15 residues. The CDR3 sequence is CASSLPNSGANVLTF. DNA of the CDR3: TGCGCCAGCAGCCTACCAAACTCTGGGGCCAACGTCCTGACTTTC.

This clonotype has only a few counts. The chain employs TRBV7-2 and TRBJ2-3; 12 nucleotides align to TRBD2. This CDR3 is 14 amino acids long. V was pared by 5 bases and J by 6 bases, with 3 bases of the junction left unmatched. The germline CDR1 and CDR2 sequences are SGHTA and FQGNSA. This chain's CDR3 is CASSRGTSGDTQYF. CDR3 in DNA: TGTGCCAGCAGCCGTGGGACTAGCGGGGATACGCAGTATTTT.

V usage is TRBV27 and J usage is TRBJ2-7; 7 bases are shared with TRBD1. The junction had 7 bases not matched to a gene; V was cut back by 5 bases and J by 0 bases. Germline V gives CDR1 MNHEY, CDR2 SMNVEV (reference sequence). This CDR3 spans 15 amino acids. The CDR3 DNA follows: TGTGCCAGCAGTGTCGGGACAGCCAGCTCCTACGAGCAGTACTTC. It translates to CASSVGTASSYEQYF.

The chain uses TRBV10-1 and TRBJ2-7; D might be TRBD1 or TRBD2, each matching 5 bases. The V gene lost 0 bases and the J gene lost 6 bases, with 12 bases spanning the gap. The CDR3 is 14 residues long. Germline V gives CDR1 WNHNN, CDR2 SYGVQD (reference sequence). CDR3 sequence: CASSESRGPAEQYF. The CDR3 DNA follows: TGCGCCAGCAGTGAGTCGAGGGGCCCAGCCGAGCAGTACTTC.

The CDR3, as DNA: TGTGCCAGCAACCTCCCCCGGGGTCGGGGTCTGCAGACCCAGTACTTC. This translates into CASNLPRGRGLQTQYF. The chain has TRBV28 and TRBJ2-5; the D gene is possibly TRBD2 (5 bases). Trimming cost V 7 bases and J 6 bases, with 24 bases left between them. The CDR3 is 16 residues long. Germline V gene sequence: CDR1 MDHEN, CDR2 SYDVKM.

The chain carries TRBV6-5 and TRBJ1-5; D gene uncertain. From germline, CDR1 is MNHEY and CDR2 SVGAGI. Trimming took 5 bases from V and 6 from J, leaving 20 bases between them. The CDR3 runs 16 residues. The CDR3 bases are TGTGCCAGCAGTACGGGCCGCGTCCGGTCTGGTCAGCCCCAGCATTTT. This translates into CASSTGRVRSGQPQHF.

The chain couples TRBV7-2 to TRBJ2-2; tentatively, D is TRBD2 (6 bases). The V and J ends lost 0 bases and 1 base respectively, with 9 bases between them. The germline gives CDR1 SGHTA, CDR2 FQGNSA. CDR3 length equals 16 residues. The CDR3 loop is CASSLARRENTGELFF. CDR3 sequence (DNA): TGTGCCAGCAGCTTAGCGCGGAGGGAGAACACCGGGGAGCTGTTTTTT. Variable domain in full (rest from reference TRBV7-2 and TRBJ2-2): GAGVSQSPSNKVTEKGKDVELRCDPISGHTALYWYRQSLGQGLEFLIYFQGNSAPDKSGLPSDRFSAERTGGSVSTLTIQRTQQEDSAVYLCASSLARRENTGELFFGEGSRLTVL.

This clonotype was counted many times. The CDR3 reads CASTTTSGGWEDIQYF. The CDR3 DNA reads as TGTGCCAGCACCACTACTAGCGGGGGATGGGAGGACATTCAGTACTTC. The gene calls are TRBV6-4 and TRBJ2-4; 11 bases align to TRBD2. With V trimmed by 7 bases and J by 8 bases, 13 bases remained unmatched. The CDR3 is 16 amino acids. Looked up from germline, CDR1 is MRHNA and CDR2 is SNTAGT.

This clonotype was counted between two and nine times. This rearrangement joins TRBV20-1 to TRBJ2-5; TRBD2 aligns across 8 bases. Trimming removed 5 bases from V and 1 base from J; junction bases left unmatched: 3. Germline lookup yields CDR1 DFQATT and CDR2 SNEGSKA (reference sequence). There are 13 residues in the CDR3. CDR3 in amino acids: CSAPGLAQETQYF. The CDR3 DNA is TGCAGTGCTCCCGGACTAGCCCAAGAGACCCAGTACTTC.

This chain links TRBV7-2 with TRBJ2-5; a weak D match, TRBD2 (5 bases). CDR3 size: 13 residues. Germline V CDR1 and CDR2: SGHTA, FQGNSA. The ends were cut back, 6 bases at V and 5 bases at J, with 13 bases in the middle. The CDR3 region has the DNA TGTGCCAGCAGTCGAGTTTTAGCGGAGACCCAGTACTTC. This sequence encodes CASSRVLAETQYF.

The sample holds a few counts of this clonotype. The chain combines TRBV6-5 with TRBJ2-2, with TRBD2 as a possible D gene (5 bases). Between the trimmed V and J ends, which lost 0 bases and 7 bases, there was a span of 12 bases. This CDR3 has 15 residues. Germline-derived CDR1 and CDR2 are MNHEY and SVGAGI. The CDR3 nucleotides are TGTGCCAGCAGTTACTCGGGCCCACGGGGCGGGGAGCTGTTTTTT. This sequence encodes CASSYSGPRGGELFF.

This clonotype was detected only a few times. This rearrangement joins TRBV6-1 to TRBJ1-1; D is undetermined. Germline CDR1 reads MNHNS; CDR2 reads SASEGT. The CDR3 has 15 amino acids. V was trimmed by 1 base and J by 1 base, leaving 10 bases between them. The CDR3 protein is CASSEVPRPNTEAFF. DNA of the CDR3: TGTGCCAGCAGTGAAGTGCCCAGGCCGAACACTGAAGCTTTCTTT.

This chain connects TRBV6-1 to TRBJ1-2; 8 bases fit TRBD1. The CDR3 sequence is 13 residues long. J gave up 7 bases and V 5 bases, and 6 bases lay outside the gene matches. Germline CDR1 and CDR2: MNHNS and SASEGT. In DNA, the CDR3 is TGTGCCAGCAGTAAAAACAGGGGGGCTGGCTACACCTTC. As protein: CASSKNRGAGYTF.

The sample holds a few counts of this clonotype. The V call is TRBV20-1, the J call TRBJ2-7; D may match TRBD1 or TRBD2 (5 bases each). CDR1 is DFQATT, CDR2 SNEGSKA, per germline (reference sequence). This CDR3 is built from 13 residues. Trimming shortened V by 2 bases and J by 3 bases, and 11 bases separated the two germline ends. The CDR3: CSARPRGFYEQYF. DNA for the CDR3: TGCAGTGCTAGACCCCGGGGCTTCTACGAGCAGTACTTC.

This sequence joins TRBV20-1 and TRBJ2-1; 10 nucleotides agree with TRBD2. Trimming removed 4 bases from V and 15 bases from J; junction bases left unmatched: 6. Germline CDR1 DFQATT, CDR2 SNEGSKA (reference sequence). CDR3 size: 11 residues. This CDR3 reads CSAITSGEVFF. The CDR3 region has the DNA TGCAGTGCTATCACTAGCGGGGAGGTGTTCTTC.